This entry features one T cell receptor beta chain sequence. Its specificity is not known. This PCR relied on a set of 60 Vbeta primers and 13 Jbeta primers. Produced via immunoSEQ multiplex PCR; TCRdb's table is partial and in-frame only. The sample has under 200,000 clones, roughly four fifths seen once. The data derive from a study of cytomegalovirus exposure and HLA in healthy donors. Study results and limitations: Information on immune exposure was restricted to one variable (CMV serostatus). In all likelihood, a cluster of highly shared sequence variants was a sequencing artifact.

CDR1 and CDR2 (germline): KGHSH, LQKENI. The V and J ends lost 3 bases and 8 bases, in that order; junction bases with no gene match: 8. The CDR3 runs to 15 residues. Sequenced material: PBMCs. The V gene is TRBV18, the J gene TRBJ1-3, with 9 nucleotides matching TRBD1. The TCR sequence derives from a girl aged 2 to 9 in good health and CMV-seropositive. The CDR3 sequence: CASSPGTGRSDTIYF. DNA for the CDR3: TGTGCCAGCTCACCTGGGACAGGGAGATCGGACACCATATATTTT.